This entry lists 7 T cell receptor beta chains sequenced from one sample in a study of PD-1 blockade in mismatch repair-deficient tumors (TCRdb year 2017). The library was built by means of the immunoSEQ multiplex PCR assay. The immuneACCESS repertoire file appears here via TCRdb, limited to in-frame rearrangements. These files lack a portion of the clones; in checked studies, under half of the deficit traces to unresolved V genes, and the cause of the others is not known. The sample table holds approximately 50,000 clones, of which approximately 80% were seen once. Clones ranked in the top ten supply around 3.4% of the sample. Sequencing used peripheral blood, obtained 4 weeks after starting pembrolizumab. Receptors were obtained from an adult with mismatch repair-deficient cancer.

The chain has TRBV29-1 and TRBJ2-2; D ambiguous. Germline V gene lookup returns CDR1 SQVTM and CDR2 ANQGSEA. The ends were cut back, 5 bases at V and 2 bases at J, with 9 bases in the middle. The CDR3 has 13 amino acids. The CDR3 DNA follows: TGCAGCGTTTCCACAGCAAACACCGGGGAGCTGTTTTTT. It is translated as CSVSTANTGELFF.

This clone was recorded a few times. The V and J genes are TRBV7-3 and TRBJ2-3; the match to TRBD2 covers 7 bases. Germline V gene lookup returns CDR1 SGHTA and CDR2 FQGTGA. The CDR3 has 15 amino acids. V shed 2 bases, J shed 5 bases, and the junction held 7 bases outside the gene matches. Written as DNA, the CDR3 is TGTGCCAGCAGCTTACACGGCGGGAGCGGAGATACGCAGTATTTT. Translated, it gives CASSLHGGSGDTQYF.

The chain links TRBV11-2 to TRBJ2-3; 14 nucleotides match TRBD2. J lost 9 bases, V lost 4 bases, and 3 bases had no gene match. Germline V lookup: CDR1 SGHAT, CDR2 FQNNGV. The CDR3 length is 14 residues. The CDR3 coding sequence is TGTGCCAGCAGCTCCGGACTAGCGGGAGGAACGCAGTATTTT. Translating gives CASSSGLAGGTQYF.

The rearrangement joins TRBV21-1 to TRBJ2-1; the table's D call of TRBD1 was not tested on the DNA. TRBV21-1 is assigned pseudogene status. The CDR3 sequence is 17 residues long. The CDR3 is CASSKSAGTDSYNEQFF. DNA of the CDR3: TGTGCCAGCAGCAAAAGTGCAGGGACAGACTCCTACAATGAGCAGTTCTTC.

The rearrangement links TRBV11-1 to TRBJ2-3, with 11 bases fitting TRBD2. From germline, CDR1 is SGHAT and CDR2 FQDESV (reference sequence). This CDR3 has 16 amino acids. The V segment lost 3 bases and the J segment 3 bases; nucleotides outside the gene matches: 5. The CDR3 protein is CASSLDGLAGTDTQYF. The CDR3 DNA follows: TGTGCCAGCAGCTTGGACGGACTAGCGGGTACAGATACGCAGTATTTT.

With regard to this clone: A read error is likely, as this CDR3 ends without the conserved phenylalanine or tryptophan. Because the CDR3's place on the DNA is in doubt, the DNA is left out and the CDR3 is given as listed by TCRdb. The V and J genes are TRBV20-1 and TRBJ1-5; the listed D gene, TRBD1, was not tested against the DNA. Germline CDR1 and CDR2: DFQATT and SNEGSKA (reference sequence). The CDR3 has 9 residues if both end residues are counted. CDR3 amino acids: CSARTGPAR.

The CDR3 coding sequence is TGTGCCAGCAGCGTAGCCCCGACAGGGGGCCAAGAGACCCAGTACTTC. Translation gives CASSVAPTGGQETQYF. The J gene is TRBJ2-5, the V gene TRBV9; 9 bases map to TRBD1. Germline V gene data show CDR1 as SGDLS and CDR2 as YYNGEE. V shed 0 bases and J 1 base; nucleotides not matched to a gene: 4. The CDR3 totals 16 residues. The variable domain in full, completed from reference TRBV9 and TRBJ2-5, reads DSGVTQTPKHLITATGQRVTLRCSPRSGDLSVYWYQQSLDQGLQFLIQYYNGEERAKGNILERFSAQQFPDLHSELNLSSLELGDSALYFCASSVAPTGGQETQYFGPGTRLLVL.